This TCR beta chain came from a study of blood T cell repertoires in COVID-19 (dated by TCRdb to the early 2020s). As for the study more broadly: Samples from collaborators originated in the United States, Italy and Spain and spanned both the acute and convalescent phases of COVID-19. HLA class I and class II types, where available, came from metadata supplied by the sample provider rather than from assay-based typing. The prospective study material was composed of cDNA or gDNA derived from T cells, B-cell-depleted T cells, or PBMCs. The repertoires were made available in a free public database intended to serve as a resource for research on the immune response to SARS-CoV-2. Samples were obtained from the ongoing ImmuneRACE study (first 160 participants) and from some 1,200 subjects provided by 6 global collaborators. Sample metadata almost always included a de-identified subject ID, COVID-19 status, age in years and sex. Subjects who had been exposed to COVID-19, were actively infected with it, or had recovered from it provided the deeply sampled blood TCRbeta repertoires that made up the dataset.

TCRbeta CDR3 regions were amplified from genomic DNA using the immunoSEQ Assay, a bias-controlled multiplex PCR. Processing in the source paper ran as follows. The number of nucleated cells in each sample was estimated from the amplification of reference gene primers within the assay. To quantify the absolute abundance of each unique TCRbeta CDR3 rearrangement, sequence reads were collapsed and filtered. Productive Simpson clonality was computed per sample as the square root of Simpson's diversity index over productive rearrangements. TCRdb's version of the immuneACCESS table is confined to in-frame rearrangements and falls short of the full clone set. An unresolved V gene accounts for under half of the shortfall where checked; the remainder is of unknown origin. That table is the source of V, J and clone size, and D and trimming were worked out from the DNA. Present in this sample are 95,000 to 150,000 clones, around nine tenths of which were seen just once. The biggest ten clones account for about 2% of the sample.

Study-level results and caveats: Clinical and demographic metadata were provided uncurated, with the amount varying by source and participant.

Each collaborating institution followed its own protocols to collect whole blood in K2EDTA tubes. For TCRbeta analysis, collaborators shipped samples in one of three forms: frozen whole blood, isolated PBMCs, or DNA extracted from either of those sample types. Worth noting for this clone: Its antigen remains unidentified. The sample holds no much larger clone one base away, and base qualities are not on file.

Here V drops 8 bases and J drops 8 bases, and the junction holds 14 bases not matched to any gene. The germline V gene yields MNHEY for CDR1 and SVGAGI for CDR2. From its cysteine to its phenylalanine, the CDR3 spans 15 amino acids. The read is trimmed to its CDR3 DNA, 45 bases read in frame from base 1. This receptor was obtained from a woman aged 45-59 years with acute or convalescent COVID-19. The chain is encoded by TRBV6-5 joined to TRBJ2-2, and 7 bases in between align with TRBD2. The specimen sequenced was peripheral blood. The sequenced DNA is TGTGCCAGCTTTCGGTCCGGGACTAATCTAGGGGAGCTGTTTTTT. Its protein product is CASFRSGTNLGELFF.